The 15 T cell receptor beta chains reported below all come from one sample, sequenced in a study of Graves' ophthalmopathy and Graves' hyperthyroidism. For repertoire sequencing, the TCR beta CDR3 regions were amplified from RNA transcripts. Second-round multiplex PCR came after a first-round RT-PCR that employed HTBI primers. TCRdb ran MiXCR on the multiplex PCR reads and lists one entry per CDR3 protein. This table holds about 1.2 million distinct CDR3 sequences, about 40% found once. The sequenced sample consisted of peripheral blood or thyroid tissue (not recorded which). The receptor source for this set is an adult man with Graves' hyperthyroidism.

The chain uses TRBV18 and TRBJ1-1; D not certain. The V and J ends lost 4 bases and 1 base respectively, with 7 bases between them. This CDR3 comprises 13 residues. The germline gives CDR1 KGHSH, CDR2 LQKENI. The CDR3, as DNA: TGTGCCAGCTCACACAGTGAGAACACTGAAGCTTTCTTT. Amino acids: CASSHSENTEAFF.

This chain connects TRBV7-9 to TRBJ1-1; D might be TRBD1 (5 bases). CDR3 length equals 15 residues. The V end lost 4 bases, the J end lost 4 bases, and 16 bases lay between the germline ends. Germline assignment: CDR1 SEHNR and CDR2 FQNEAQ (reference sequence). The CDR3 DNA sequence: TGTGCCAGCAGCTCATCCGGAGGGGTTCGCACTGAAGCTTTCTTT. Encoded protein: CASSSSGGVRTEAFF.

Regarding this clonotype: No conserved phenylalanine or tryptophan is present at the end of the CDR3, so a read error is the likely explanation. Because the CDR3's place on the DNA is in doubt, the DNA is left out and the CDR3 is given as listed by TCRdb. The chain employs TRBV5-1 and TRBJ2-7; no check of the table's D call, TRBD1, against the DNA was made. The CDR3 spans 9 amino acids, including both terminal residues. Germline V gene sequence: CDR1 SGHRS, CDR2 YFSETQ. This chain's CDR3 is CASSLATRT.

About this clonotype itself: A much larger clone is a single base away; this may be a read error. V usage is TRBV6-1 and J usage is TRBJ1-4, with a weak D call TRBD1 (5 bases). The germline V gene encodes CDR1 MNHNS and CDR2 SASEGT. This CDR3 comprises 14 residues. Written as DNA, the CDR3 is TGTGCCGGCAGAGACCCAACGGGGGGTGAAAAACTGTTTTTT. Its protein is CAGRDPTGGEKLFF.

The V and J genes are TRBV20-1 and TRBJ2-3; the D gene is possibly TRBD2 (5 bases). Trimming stripped 8 bases from V and 0 bases from J, with 15 bases between. Germline V CDR1 and CDR2: DFQATT, SNEGSKA (reference sequence). The CDR3 covers 14 residues. The CDR3 DNA is TGCAGTTCCGGAATACGACTAAGCACAGATACGCAGTATTTT. This encodes CSSGIRLSTDTQYF.

The sample holds many counts of this clonotype. The chain combines TRBV20-1 with TRBJ1-6, with D unresolved. There are 14 residues in the CDR3. Germline lookup yields CDR1 DFQATT and CDR2 SNEGSKA (reference sequence). Trimming took off 3 bases at V and 7 bases at J, with 13 bases between the two ends. The CDR3, as DNA: TGCAGTGCTAGTGCCGACACCAGGAATTCACCCCTCCACTTT. Its translation: CSASADTRNSPLHF.

Concerning this clonotype itself: An end of the junction does not agree with germline; a read error may underlie this. This sequence joins TRBV5-5 and TRBJ1-1; unclear D gene. The CDR3 length is 15 residues. Per germline, CDR1 SGHKS and CDR2 YYEKEE (reference sequence). The CDR3 DNA follows: TGTGCCAGCAGCTTCCGCGGGGTCCAAAACACTGAAGCTCTCTTT. Its translation is CASSFRGVQNTEALF.

Regarding this clonotype: A read error is possible here, since a much larger clone lies one base away. This likely comes from a read error, as the CDR3 has no conserved phenylalanine or tryptophan at its end. The chain is built from TRBV7-9 and TRBJ2-7, with D possibly being TRBD1 (6 bases). V lost 5 bases and J lost 4, with 15 bases in between. This CDR3 has 14 residues. CDR1 is SEHNR and CDR2 is FQNEAQ in the germline V gene (reference sequence). The chain's CDR3 is CASSGTGFRYEQYC. CDR3 bases: TGTGCCAGCAGCGGTACAGGGTTTCGGTACGAGCAGTACTGC.

This clonotype was detected only a few times. This chain joins TRBV30 and TRBJ1-3, with D possibly TRBD1 on 6 matching bases. Trimming stripped 1 base from V and 0 bases from J, with 13 bases between. The CDR3 has 16 amino acids. Germline V gene lookup returns CDR1 GTSNPN and CDR2 SVGIG (reference sequence). CDR3 sequence reads: CAWSAGGARSGNTIYF. DNA of the CDR3: TGTGCCTGGAGTGCCGGGGGGGCACGCTCTGGAAACACCATATATTTT. Combining the CDR3 with reference TRBV30 and TRBJ1-3 gives the whole variable domain SQTIHQWPATLVQPVGSPLSLECTVEGTSNPNLYWYRQAAGRGLQLLFYSVGIGQISSEVPQNLSASRPQDRQFILSSKKLLLSDSGFYLCAWSAGGARSGNTIYFGEGSWLTVV.

Comments on this clonotype: It may be a read error: a sequence one base away is much more abundant. The rearrangement uses TRBV5-6 and TRBJ2-5; D is ambiguous. Germline values: CDR1 SGHDT, CDR2 YYEEEE. The CDR3 spans 13 residues. Trimming shortened V by 1 base and J by 7 bases, and 11 bases separated the two germline ends. The DNA of the CDR3 is TGTGCCAGCAGCTTGAGTTTGGAAGGGACCCAGTACTTC. The encoded protein is CASSLSLEGTQYF.

This chain uses TRBV12-3 or TRBV12-4 with TRBJ2-2; a weak D match, TRBD1 (6 bases). The CDR3 sequence is 16 residues long. Trimming removed 6 bases from V and 0 bases from J, with 14 bases in between. Written as DNA, the CDR3 is TGTGCCAGCAGCCCCGGACAGCCAACGAACACCGGGGAGCTGTTTTTT. It codes for CASSPGQPTNTGELFF.

This clonotype was seen only a few times. The rearrangement links TRBV12-3 or TRBV12-4 to TRBJ1-1, with 10 bases aligning to TRBD1. The CDR3 spans 14 residues. V lost 6 bases, J lost 7 bases, and 8 bases stayed unmatched. CDR3 bases: TGTGCCAGCAGCCGCGGACAGGGGGTAGTTGAAGCTTTCTTT. Protein product: CASSRGQGVVEAFF.

J is TRBJ1-3 and V is TRBV28, with D possibly TRBD1 on 6 matching bases. Germline V gene sequence: CDR1 MDHEN, CDR2 SYDVKM. The V end lost 6 bases, the J end lost 8 bases, and 14 bases lay between the germline ends. This CDR3 has 13 residues. The CDR3 region is CASSLGQSDTIYF. CDR3 nucleotide sequence: TGTGCCAGCAGCCTGGGACAATCGGACACCATATATTTT.

This chain joins TRBV4-3 and TRBJ1-6, with D possibly matching TRBD1 (5 bases). The germline V gene encodes CDR1 LGHNA and CDR2 YSLEER. There are 14 residues in the CDR3. V lost 4 bases and J lost 7, with 11 bases in between. This CDR3 is CASSLGAVNSPLHF. DNA of the CDR3: TGCGCCAGCAGCCTCGGGGCAGTCAATTCACCCCTCCACTTT.

This rearrangement joins TRBV7-9 to TRBJ2-7, with 9 bases matching TRBD1. Per the germline V gene, CDR1 is SEHNR and CDR2 is FQNEAQ (reference sequence). With 3 bases clipped from V and 4 bases from J, the junction kept 10 bases outside the gene matches. The CDR3 loop spans 16 amino acids. The CDR3 nucleotides are TGTGCCAGCAGCTTGAATCCGGGACAGGGATTGTACGAGCAGTACTTC. Protein product: CASSLNPGQGLYEQYF.